Below, 3 T cell receptor beta chains from the same sample are listed, as sequenced in a study of OX40 agonist ivuxolimab in advanced cancers. The data were produced by immunoSEQ multiplex PCR, yet TCRdb's version contains in-frame clones alone and is incomplete. The sample contains 60,000 to 100,000 clones, about 94% of which appear only once. Sample: CD4+ or CD8+ T cells sorted from blood, taken in a trial of the OX40 agonist ivuxolimab. The receptors were gathered from an adult with an advanced solid tumor such as melanoma, head and neck, liver or kidney cancer.

The genes are TRBV4-1 and TRBJ1-4, with no clear D. This CDR3 has 15 amino acids. Trimming left V 3 bases short and J 5 bases short, with 13 bases between. Germline V gene data show CDR1 as MGHRA and CDR2 as YSYEKL. The CDR3 loop is CASSHSVPSNEKLFF. As DNA, the CDR3 is TGCGCCAGCAGCCACTCGGTCCCCTCGAATGAAAAACTGTTTTTT.

This chain connects TRBV4-3 to TRBJ1-1, with D possibly being TRBD1 (5 bases). Germline V gene data show CDR1 as LGHNA and CDR2 as YSLEER. This CDR3 spans 16 amino acids. Trimming stripped 0 bases from V and 7 bases from J, with 18 bases between. CDR3 bases: TGCGCCAGCAGCCAAGATGTCAGGGCGGCAGGGAGTGAAGCTTTCTTT. This encodes CASSQDVRAAGSEAFF.

The gene calls are TRBV4-3 and TRBJ1-1; 7 nucleotides align to TRBD1. After removal of 4 bases from V and 0 bases from J, the junction contained 5 bases not matched to a gene. The CDR3 has 15 amino acids. Germline V gene data show CDR1 as LGHNA and CDR2 as YSLEER. This CDR3 reads CASSRVGQVNTEAFF. The CDR3 nucleotides read TGCGCCAGCAGCCGAGTAGGACAGGTGAACACTGAAGCTTTCTTT.